The T cell receptor (beta chain) under discussion was sequenced for a study of blood T cell repertoires in COVID-19. About the research overall: Samples taken during acute and convalescent COVID-19 were collected in the United States, Italy and Spain. PBMCs, B-cell-depleted T cells, or T cells provided the cDNA or gDNA that made up the material.

Trimming took 4 bases from V and 4 from J, leaving 13 bases between them. Germline CDR1 and CDR2: SGHAT and FQNNGV. The CDR3 totals 14 residues. Authors' data handling: Reference gene primer amplification yielded estimated nucleated cell counts. Sequencing used immunoSEQ multiplex PCR; TCRdb keeps in-frame clones, though not all of them. V and J calls and clone size come straight from that table; D and trimming were deduced from the DNA. The sample has 110,000 to 150,000 clones; approximately 90% are singletons. The genes are TRBV11-2 and TRBJ1-1, with D tentatively TRBD1 (6 bases). The clonotype was recovered from a woman aged 40 to 49 with acute or convalescent COVID-19. Specimen: peripheral blood. CDR3 DNA: TGTGCCAGCAGCTCCCAGAGGACAGTCACTGAAGCTTTCTTT. Translating gives CASSSQRTVTEAFF.